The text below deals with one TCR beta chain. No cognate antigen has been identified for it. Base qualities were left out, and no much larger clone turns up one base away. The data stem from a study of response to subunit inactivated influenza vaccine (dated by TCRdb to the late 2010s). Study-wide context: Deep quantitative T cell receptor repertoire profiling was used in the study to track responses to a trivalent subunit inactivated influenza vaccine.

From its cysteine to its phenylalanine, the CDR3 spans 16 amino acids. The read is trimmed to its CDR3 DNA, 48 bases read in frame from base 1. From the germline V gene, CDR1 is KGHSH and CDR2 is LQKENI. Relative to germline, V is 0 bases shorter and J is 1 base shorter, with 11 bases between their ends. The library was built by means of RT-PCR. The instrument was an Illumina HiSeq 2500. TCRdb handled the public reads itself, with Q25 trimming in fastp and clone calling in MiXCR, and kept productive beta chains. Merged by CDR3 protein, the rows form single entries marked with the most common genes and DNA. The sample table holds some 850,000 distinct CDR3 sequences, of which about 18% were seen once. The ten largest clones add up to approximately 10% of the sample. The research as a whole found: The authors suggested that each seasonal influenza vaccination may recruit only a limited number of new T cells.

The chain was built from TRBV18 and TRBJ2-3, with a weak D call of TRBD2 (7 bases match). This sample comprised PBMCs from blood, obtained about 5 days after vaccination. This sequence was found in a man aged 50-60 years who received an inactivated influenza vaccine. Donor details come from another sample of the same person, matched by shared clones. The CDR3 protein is CASSPPGGRGTDTQYF. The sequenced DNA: TGTGCCAGCTCACCACCCGGGGGGCGCGGCACAGATACGCAGTATTTT. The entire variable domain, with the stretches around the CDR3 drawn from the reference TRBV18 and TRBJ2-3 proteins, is NAGVMQNPRHLVRRRGQEARLRCSPMKGHSHVYWYRQLPEEGLKFMVYLQKENIIDESGMPKERFSAEFPKEGPSILRIQQVVRGDSAAYFCASSPPGGRGTDTQYFGPGTRLTVL.